The sequence of this TCR beta chain was determined in a study of T cells in Graves' hyperthyroidism and ophthalmopathy. RNA transcripts served as the template for amplifying TCR beta CDR3 regions. HTBI primers were employed in a first-round RT-PCR of the TCR CDR3. TCRdb ran MiXCR on the multiplex PCR reads and lists one entry per CDR3 protein. Seen here are some 580,000 distinct CDR3 sequences, 16% observed once, and the top ten hold roughly 3%. The CDR3 is 13 residues long. Germline loops: CDR1 SGHTA, CDR2 FQGNSA. Trimming took 4 bases from V and 4 from J, leaving 11 bases between them. This clonotype is judged medium-sized.

The sample consisted of blood. The clonotype was recovered from a woman in her 40s with Graves' ophthalmopathy. The gene calls are TRBV7-2 and TRBJ2-7; no definite D call. The CDR3: CASSSAVGYEQYF. CDR3 sequence (DNA): TGTGCCAGCAGCTCGGCCGTTGGGTACGAGCAGTACTTC.